This T cell receptor beta chain was observed in a study of human T cells and chemical hapten exposure. Whole-study context: Application of 0.01% DPC to the upper back was done by patch test, with a reading at 6 days. Slight volume differences across pooled libraries mainly accounted for varying per-sample TCR yields.

Study-wide findings and caveats: Those TCRs sitting above 1 in 1000 frequency stayed the same with DPC sensitization.

This clonotype was seen at least ten times. Its antigen is currently unknown. CDR3 length equals 16 residues. Germline V CDR1 and CDR2: MNHNY, SVGAGI (reference sequence). The V gene end was trimmed by 5 bases and the J gene end by 0 bases; junction bases not matched to a gene: 6. Separate cDNA molecules received unique molecular identifiers, which the library attached to them. MiXCR, run by TCRdb on the RACE reads, gives a single entry per CDR3 protein. The sample includes under 300,000 distinct CDR3 sequences, 8.6% seen only once; the top ten take over 2%. The time point is: pre-sensitization, week 0. Indicated treatment: therapeutic diphenylcyclopropenone sensitization with weekly scalp DPC.

V and J are TRBV6-6 and TRBJ2-1; 8 bases map to TRBD2. The source is a woman between 40 and 55 years old with alopecia areata. Some clones in this sample may be carry-over from other donors' samples. The sample here was whole blood, taken in connection with sensitization to the hapten diphenylcyclopropenone (DPC). The CDR3: CASSPSSGSSYNEQFF. The CDR3 DNA reads as TGTGCCAGCAGTCCCTCAAGCGGGAGCTCCTACAATGAGCAGTTCTTC.